The 20 T cell receptor beta chains below all came from one sample that was sequenced in a study of cytomegalovirus exposure and HLA in healthy donors. Assay used: immunoSEQ multiplex PCR; TCRdb lists only in-frame clones, some missing. The sample lists over 250,000 clones, 80% to 90% occurring once. Sequencing used PBMCs. The receptor set was obtained from a woman younger than 30 in good health and CMV-seronegative.

The chain links TRBV30 to TRBJ1-1, with 9 nucleotides matching TRBD1. Germline values: CDR1 GTSNPN, CDR2 SVGIG (reference sequence). The CDR3 covers 14 residues. V shed 3 bases and J 5 bases; nucleotides not matched to a gene: 7. The CDR3 DNA is TGTGCCTGGAGGGGACAGGGTAGAATAACTGAAGCTTTCTTT. Translated: CAWRGQGRITEAFF.

The V and J genes are TRBV5-1 and TRBJ2-2; D call uncertain. Deletions cut 0 bases from V and 0 bases from J, with 15 bases between. CDR1 SGHRS and CDR2 YFSETQ come from the germline V gene. The CDR3 contains 18 residues. The CDR3 bases are TGCGCCAGCAGCTTGGGCGGCTCGGCCTCCGCGAACACCGGGGAGCTGTTTTTT. Protein: CASSLGGSASANTGELFF.

This clone was recorded once. CDR3 DNA: TGTGCCAGCAGCCGAAAACAGGGGTACTATGGCTACACCTTC. It encodes CASSRKQGYYGYTF. The chain employs TRBV14 and TRBJ1-2; 7 bases agree with TRBD1. Trimming cost V 4 bases and J 3 bases; bases outside gene matches: 5. Germline V CDR1 and CDR2: SGHDN, FVKESK. The CDR3 is made up of 14 amino acids.

V is TRBV7-2 and J is TRBJ2-7, with D possibly matching TRBD2 (6 bases). CDR1 SGHTA and CDR2 FQGNSA come from the germline V gene. Trimming left V 3 bases short and J 0 bases short, with 9 bases between. This CDR3 spans 14 amino acids. CDR3 sequence reads: CASSFRGSSYEQYF. The CDR3 DNA reads TGTGCCAGCAGCTTTCGGGGGAGCTCCTACGAGCAGTACTTC.

The chain employs TRBV30 and TRBJ2-1; 8 nucleotides agree with TRBD2. The CDR3 has 15 amino acids. Unmatched junction bases numbered 3, after V lost 1 base and J lost 1 base. The V gene's germline CDR1 is GTSNPN and CDR2 SVGIG (reference sequence). The CDR3 is CAWSAGLVSYNEQFF. The DNA for the CDR3 is TGTGCCTGGAGTGCGGGACTAGTTTCCTACAATGAGCAGTTCTTC.

The rearrangement uses TRBV30 and TRBJ2-3; maybe TRBD1 (6 bases). Trimming shortened V by 3 bases and J by 2 bases, and 15 bases separated the two germline ends. The V gene's germline CDR1 is GTSNPN and CDR2 SVGIG (reference sequence). The CDR3 is 15 amino acids. The DNA for the CDR3 is TGTGCCTGGAGAAAGGGCGCAGGGGTCACAGATACGCAGTATTTT. It codes for CAWRKGAGVTDTQYF.

This clone was counted a single time. This chain connects TRBV13 to TRBJ2-5, with TRBD1 identical over 9 bases. Trimming removed 5 bases from V and 1 base from J; junction bases left unmatched: 8. This CDR3 is 16 amino acids long. Looked up from germline, CDR1 is PRHDT and CDR2 is FYEKMQ (reference sequence). The CDR3 sequence: CASSGDRDESQETQYF. The CDR3 bases are TGTGCCAGCAGCGGGGACAGGGATGAATCCCAAGAGACCCAGTACTTC.

This clone was seen a handful of times. V usage is TRBV30 and J usage is TRBJ2-7; the D gene is possibly TRBD2 (6 bases). The germline V gene has CDR1 GTSNPN and CDR2 SVGIG (reference sequence). Trimming shortened V by 1 base and J by 0 bases, and 10 bases separated the two germline ends. The CDR3 length is 14 residues. The CDR3 nucleotides are TGTGCCTGGAGTGATGGAGGGACCTCCTACGAGCAGTACTTC. Protein sequence: CAWSDGGTSYEQYF.

Here the CDR3 DNA reads TGTGCCAGCAGCAAACTGGGGCCCTTTAGGGGAACCGGGGAGCTGTTTTTT. Translation: CASSKLGPFRGTGELFF. V is TRBV27 and J is TRBJ2-2; D perhaps matches TRBD1 (5 bases). The germline V gene has CDR1 MNHEY and CDR2 SMNVEV (reference sequence). This CDR3 spans 17 amino acids. Trimming removed 6 bases at V and 5 bases at J, with 22 bases between.

This clone occurred once. V and J are TRBV27 and TRBJ1-2, with 7 bases aligning to TRBD1. There are 14 residues in the CDR3. Germline loops: CDR1 MNHEY, CDR2 SMNVEV (reference sequence). Trimming at V came to 5 bases and at J to 4 bases, leaving 7 bases not matched to a gene. CDR3 in amino acids: CASSPSDRAYGYTF. For the CDR3, the DNA is TGTGCCAGCAGTCCCTCAGACAGGGCCTATGGCTACACCTTC.

The chain has TRBV27 and TRBJ2-7; tentative D call: TRBD2 (7 bases). CDR3 length: 16 amino acids. Germline-derived CDR1 and CDR2 are MNHEY and SMNVEV (reference sequence). V lost 3 bases to trimming and J lost 1 base, with 16 bases between them. CDR3 nucleotide sequence: TGTGCCAGCAGTTTTTCGGGGGGCGAAAGGTCCTACGAGCAGTACTTC. Translating it yields CASSFSGGERSYEQYF.

The chain links TRBV27 to TRBJ2-1; 8 nucleotides line up with TRBD2. The CDR3 runs to 15 residues. The germline gives CDR1 MNHEY, CDR2 SMNVEV (reference sequence). Losses at the gene ends were 7 bases for V and 0 bases for J; bases not matched to a gene: 5. For the CDR3, the DNA is TGTGCCAGCACCTCCGGGACTAGCTCCTACAATGAGCAGTTCTTC. It specifies CASTSGTSSYNEQFF.

V is TRBV5-6 and J is TRBJ2-4; 8 bases map to TRBD1. Germline V gene lookup returns CDR1 SGHDT and CDR2 YYEEEE. The CDR3 extends over 16 amino acids. The V gene end was trimmed by 3 bases and the J gene end by 7 bases; junction bases not matched to a gene: 12. In nucleotides, the CDR3 is TGTGCCAGCAGCTCGACAGGGGCCCTGCCAACGAACATTCAGTACTTC. Protein product: CASSSTGALPTNIQYF.

As concerns this clone: At the DNA level, this CDR3 is encoded by other sequences in the same sample as well. The chain combines TRBV10-1 with TRBJ2-7, with D maybe TRBD2 (6 bases). The V and J ends lost 4 bases and 0 bases respectively, with 10 bases between them. Per the germline V gene, CDR1 is WNHNN and CDR2 is SYGVQD (reference sequence). The CDR3 is 14 residues long. CDR3 protein: CASSGSGSSYEQYF. CDR3 sequence (DNA): TGCGCCAGCAGTGGTAGCGGAAGCTCCTACGAGCAGTACTTC.

The chain couples TRBV4-3 to TRBJ2-7; 8 bases agree with TRBD2. CDR3 length: 16 amino acids. Germline V gene sequence: CDR1 LGHNA, CDR2 YSLEER. The V segment lost 0 bases and the J segment 7 bases; nucleotides outside the gene matches: 11. In nucleotides, the CDR3 is TGCGCCAGCAGCCAAGATAGGGCTAGCGGGTCTCGGGAGCAGTACTTC. It translates to CASSQDRASGSREQYF.

The chain links TRBV7-3 to TRBJ2-5, with D perhaps TRBD2 (5 bases). Germline CDR1 and CDR2: SGHTA and FQGTGA. The CDR3 runs to 15 residues. With 3 bases removed from V and 4 bases from J, the gap between germline ends came to 15 bases. CDR3 DNA: TGTGCCAGCAGCTTGGCCTCCCGAGGGCCAGAGACCCAGTACTTC. The encoded protein is CASSLASRGPETQYF. Based on the CDR3 plus reference TRBV7-3 and TRBJ2-5, the full variable domain is GAGVSQTPSNKVTEKGKYVELRCDPISGHTALYWYRQSLGQGPEFLIYFQGTGAADDSGLPNDRFFAVRPEGSVSTLKIQRTERGDSAVYLCASSLASRGPETQYFGPGTRLLVL.

The rearrangement joins TRBV11-2 to TRBJ2-1; weak D call: TRBD1 (6 bases). The CDR3 spans 14 residues. Per the germline V gene, CDR1 is SGHAT and CDR2 is FQNNGV. Deletions cut 1 base from V and 6 bases from J, with 10 bases between. The CDR3 is CASSLGLRGNEQFF. The CDR3 coding sequence is TGTGCCAGCAGCTTAGGTCTCAGGGGCAATGAGCAGTTCTTC.

This clone was seen once. The chain links TRBV29-1 to TRBJ1-3; TRBD1 is a possible D gene (6 bases). V lost 0 bases and J lost 4, with 16 bases in between. This CDR3 contains 16 residues. The germline V gene encodes CDR1 SQVTM and CDR2 ANQGSEA. CDR3 nucleotides: TGCAGCGTTGAAGATGAGGGGGATTTAACAGGAAACACCATATATTTT. Its protein is CSVEDEGDLTGNTIYF.

This clone was observed once. The genes are TRBV2 and TRBJ1-1; the D is unclear. The V gene lost 7 bases and the J gene lost 1 base, with 7 bases spanning the gap. Germline loops: CDR1 SNHLY, CDR2 FYNNEI. There are 12 residues in the CDR3. This CDR3 reads CASTSENTEAFF. The DNA for the CDR3 is TGTGCCAGCACGTCAGAGAACACTGAAGCTTTCTTT.

V is TRBV30 and J is TRBJ1-3; a possible D gene is TRBD1 (5 bases). The CDR3 extends over 15 amino acids. Germline CDR1 GTSNPN, CDR2 SVGIG (reference sequence). Trimming removed 3 bases from V and 7 bases from J, with 19 bases in between. The CDR3 protein is CAWRITGQVGNTIYF. As DNA, the CDR3 is TGTGCCTGGAGGATAACAGGTCAGGTTGGGAACACCATATATTTT.